Shown below are 31 T cell receptor beta chains from a single sample sequenced in a study of T cell repertoires in cytomegalovirus infection. From the reads, TCRdb called clonotypes with MiXCR, one entry per CDR3 protein. This sample has 750,000 to 950,000 distinct CDR3 sequences; about 29% occur once, and the top ten carry about 12%. Their target antigens are unknown. The sequenced sample was cultured CD8+ T cells from PBMCs, obtained from culture after CMV antigen stimulation. These receptors were collected from a human donor in good health (CMV status not recorded). Some clones in this sample may be carry-over from other donors' samples.

The chain carries TRBV3-1 and TRBJ2-5; 8 nucleotides agree with TRBD1. CDR1 is LGHDT and CDR2 is YNNKEL in the germline V gene (reference sequence). The CDR3 spans 16 residues. The V and J ends lost 7 bases and 1 base, in that order; junction bases with no gene match: 11. The CDR3 DNA is TGTGCCAGCATCCCAAGACCCGGGACAGGCCAAGAGACCCAGTACTTC. Amino acid sequence: CASIPRPGTGQETQYF.

The V call is TRBV6-8, the J call TRBJ2-1, with D possibly TRBD1 on 7 matching bases. CDR3 length: 16 residues. Per the germline V gene, CDR1 is MNHGY and CDR2 is SAAAGT. V was trimmed by 2 bases and J by 0 bases, leaving 11 bases between them. CDR3 nucleotides: TGTGCCAGCAGTTACGGGACAGCGGGCTCCTACAATGAGCAGTTCTTC. It is translated as CASSYGTAGSYNEQFF.

This clonotype was detected many times. This chain connects TRBV2 to TRBJ1-2; D is perhaps TRBD1 (5 bases). The V gene's germline CDR1 is SNHLY and CDR2 FYNNEI. Trimming took 8 bases from V and 1 from J, leaving 11 bases between them. This CDR3 spans 13 amino acids. CDR3 bases: TGTGCCAGCCCCACGGGACGTAACTATGGCTACACCTTC. Translation: CASPTGRNYGYTF.

The CDR3 region has the DNA TGTGCCAGCAGTAAAACTAGCGGGGGACTTATCCAAGAGACCCAGTACTTC. It encodes CASSKTSGGLIQETQYF. The chain links TRBV6-4 to TRBJ2-5, with 11 bases fitting TRBD2. In germline, CDR1 is MRHNA, CDR2 SNTAGT. The CDR3 covers 17 residues. J gave up 1 base and V 5 bases, and 9 bases lay outside the gene matches.

Only a few counts were recorded for this clonotype. This rearrangement joins TRBV12-3 or TRBV12-4 to TRBJ2-5; 9 nucleotides match TRBD2. V lost 8 bases, J lost 4 bases, and 8 bases stayed unmatched. This CDR3 is 14 amino acids long. CDR3 sequence (DNA): TGTGCCAGCTTTAGCGGGGGAGAGGGAGAGACCCAGTACTTC. Translating it yields CASFSGGEGETQYF.

Notes on this clonotype: With a much larger clone just one base away, this may be a read error. The chain employs TRBV7-2 and TRBJ2-7, with unresolved D. This CDR3 has 14 amino acids. Trimming removed 5 bases from V and 2 bases from J, with 13 bases in between. CDR1 SGHTA and CDR2 FQGNSA come from the germline V gene. The DNA for the CDR3 is TGTACCAGCAGCCCAACGTCCGAAACCTACGAGCAGTACTTC. Its protein product is CTSSPTSETYEQYF.

This sequence joins TRBV6-2 or TRBV6-3 and TRBJ1-2; 7 bases are shared with TRBD1. The CDR3 covers 16 residues. Germline lookup yields CDR1 MNHEY and CDR2 SVGEGT. The V segment lost 0 bases and the J segment 2 bases; nucleotides outside the gene matches: 6. Written as DNA, the CDR3 is TGTGCCAGCAGTTACTCGACAAGGGACAGAAACTATGGCTACACCTTC. As protein: CASSYSTRDRNYGYTF.

The table lists this clonotype with a few counts. V usage is TRBV4-3 and J usage is TRBJ2-1, with 13 bases identical to TRBD2. Germline loops: CDR1 LGHNA, CDR2 YSLEER. V shed 0 bases and J 14 bases; nucleotides not matched to a gene: 7. The CDR3 sequence is 15 residues long. CDR3 in DNA: TGCGCCAGCAGCCAAGAGGCCGGGACTAGCGGGGAGGAGTTCTTC. As protein: CASSQEAGTSGEEFF.

Worth noting for this clonotype: A read error may be the cause here, since a much bigger clone is one base away. The chain employs TRBV12-3 or TRBV12-4 and TRBJ1-1, with D maybe TRBD1 (5 bases). CDR3 length: 17 amino acids. V was clipped by 6 bases and J by 1 base, with 21 bases between them. The CDR3 spells CASRTWTRGAGNTEAFF. In nucleotides, the CDR3 is TGTGCCAGCAGGACCTGGACAAGGGGCGCCGGGAACACTGAAGCTTTCTTT.

The chain couples TRBV13 to TRBJ2-4; no definite D call. CDR3 size: 14 residues. Between the trimmed V and J ends, which lost 1 base and 2 bases, there was a span of 6 bases. In germline, CDR1 is PRHDT, CDR2 FYEKMQ (reference sequence). In nucleotides, the CDR3 is TGTGCCAGCAGCTTAGAAGGGTCCAAAAACATTCAGTACTTC. Its protein product is CASSLEGSKNIQYF.

The chain links TRBV9 to TRBJ2-5; D perhaps matches TRBD2 (6 bases). The CDR3 totals 14 residues. From germline, CDR1 is SGDLS and CDR2 YYNGEE. V lost 3 bases and J lost 1, with 10 bases in between. CDR3 protein: CASSAWGGQETQYF. The CDR3 DNA sequence: TGTGCCAGCAGCGCCTGGGGAGGCCAAGAGACCCAGTACTTC.

In this sample, this clonotype turned up a few times. The DNA for the CDR3 is TGTGCCACCACCAGGGGGGGGGCTAGAGATACGCAGTATTTT. Translation gives CATTRGGARDTQYF. The chain recombines TRBV6-5 with TRBJ2-3; D is perhaps TRBD1 or TRBD2 (7 bases each). The CDR3 spans 14 residues. V gave up 10 bases and J gave up 5 bases, with 19 bases separating them. In germline, CDR1 is MNHEY, CDR2 SVGAGI.

The rearrangement links TRBV20-1 to TRBJ2-1; no clear D gene. Trimming took off 6 bases at V and 0 bases at J, with 12 bases between the two ends. CDR3 size: 14 residues. Germline assignment: CDR1 DFQATT and CDR2 SNEGSKA (reference sequence). The CDR3 bases are TGCAGTGCCCCGTACCCGAGCTCCTACAATGAGCAGTTCTTC. Residues: CSAPYPSSYNEQFF.

This clonotype turned up a few times. This chain uses TRBV4-1 with TRBJ1-2, with D tentatively TRBD1 (6 bases). Germline CDR1 MGHRA, CDR2 YSYEKL. Trimming pared 0 bases from V and 7 bases from J, leaving 12 bases between. This CDR3 is built from 14 residues. CDR3 amino acids: CASSQERGAGGYTF. DNA for the CDR3: TGCGCCAGCAGCCAAGAAAGGGGGGCCGGTGGCTACACCTTC.

This sequence joins TRBV6-1 and TRBJ2-5, with 13 bases fitting TRBD2. Germline V gene sequence: CDR1 MNHNS, CDR2 SASEGT. V dropped 5 bases and J dropped 5; count of bases not matched to a gene: 8. The CDR3 totals 16 residues. The DNA for the CDR3 is TGTGCCAGCAGTTCACTAGCGGGGGGGTTCATGGAGACCCAGTACTTC. It yields the protein CASSSLAGGFMETQYF.

This chain connects TRBV7-6 to TRBJ2-7, with TRBD2 matching 7 bases. With V trimmed by 2 bases and J by 5 bases, 6 bases remained unmatched. The CDR3 length is 14 residues. CDR1 is SGHVS, CDR2 FNYEAQ, per germline. This CDR3 reads CASSLKGGADEQYV. CDR3 sequence (DNA): TGTGCCAGCAGCTTAAAGGGAGGGGCAGACGAGCAGTACGTC.

The chain recombines TRBV2 with TRBJ1-2; no reliable D call. With 4 bases removed from V and 4 bases from J, the gap between germline ends came to 10 bases. Looked up from germline, CDR1 is SNHLY and CDR2 is FYNNEI. The length of the CDR3 is 13 residues. The CDR3 here is CASSGRVTYGYTF. In DNA form, the CDR3 reads TGTGCCAGCAGTGGAAGGGTTACCTATGGCTACACCTTC.

This clonotype was recorded a few times. The genes are TRBV4-3 and TRBJ1-3; D unresolved. V was trimmed by 1 base and J by 4 bases, leaving 11 bases between them. The CDR3 covers 15 residues. Germline CDR1 LGHNA, CDR2 YSLEER. In nucleotides, the CDR3 is TGCGCCAGCAGCCAAGTTTTTGCGGGGGGAAACACCATATATTTT. As protein: CASSQVFAGGNTIYF.

This clonotype was seen repeatedly, ten times or more. The CDR3: CASSLTFQGQPQHF. CDR3 DNA sequence: TGCGCCAGCAGCCTGACGTTCCAGGGACAGCCCCAGCATTTT. This chain joins TRBV4-1 and TRBJ1-5; TRBD1 might be the D (5 bases). Per germline, CDR1 MGHRA and CDR2 YSYEKL. Trimming removed 4 bases at V and 7 bases at J, with 14 bases between. The CDR3 is 14 amino acids.

The rearrangement links TRBV12-3 or TRBV12-4 to TRBJ1-1; TRBD1 aligns across 7 bases. The CDR3 covers 15 residues. J lost 5 bases, V lost 5 bases, and 11 bases had no gene match. For the CDR3, the DNA is TGTGCCAGCAGTAGCGAAACAGGGGTGGGAACTGAAGCTTTCTTT. This sequence encodes CASSSETGVGTEAFF.

In its sample, this clonotype was seen a few times. The CDR3: CASSYSSKRTVFANTEAFF. In DNA, the CDR3 is TGTGCCAGCAGTTACTCAAGTAAAAGGACAGTATTTGCGAACACTGAAGCTTTCTTT. The chain joins TRBV6-5 to TRBJ1-1; a possible D gene is TRBD1 (6 bases). The V gene lost 0 bases and the J gene lost 1 base, with 21 bases spanning the gap. Germline lookup yields CDR1 MNHEY and CDR2 SVGAGI. The CDR3 runs 19 residues.

This clonotype was counted only a few times. The chain combines TRBV7-9 with TRBJ2-1; TRBD1 is a possible D gene (5 bases). Germline CDR1 is SEHNR and CDR2 is FQNEAQ (reference sequence). V dropped 6 bases and J dropped 8 bases, with 11 bases sitting between them. The length of the CDR3 is 12 residues. The CDR3 sequence: CASSPGFYEQFF. CDR3 nucleotides: TGTGCCAGCAGTCCAGGGTTCTATGAGCAGTTCTTC.

This clonotype was counted only a few times. The chain employs TRBV7-8 and TRBJ2-7; D ambiguous. V dropped 4 bases and J dropped 1 base, with 8 bases sitting between them. The CDR3 contains 13 residues. Germline assignment: CDR1 SGHVS and CDR2 FQNEAQ. CDR3 region: CASSSTVSYEQYV. In DNA, the CDR3 is TGTGCCAGCAGCTCTACAGTGTCCTACGAGCAGTACGTC.

The chain combines TRBV2 with TRBJ2-7, with 10 bases lining up with TRBD1. The germline gives CDR1 SNHLY, CDR2 FYNNEI. The CDR3 is made up of 14 amino acids. V dropped 10 bases and J dropped 5; count of bases not matched to a gene: 11. Here the CDR3 reads CAIRDRGFIDEQYV. The CDR3 nucleotides are TGTGCCATCCGGGACAGGGGTTTTATCGACGAGCAGTACGTC.

The chain recombines TRBV7-2 with TRBJ2-5; 13 bases fit TRBD2. This CDR3 comprises 17 residues. Per the germline V gene, CDR1 is SGHTA and CDR2 is FQGNSA. V dropped 5 bases and J dropped 2; count of bases not matched to a gene: 8. As DNA, the CDR3 is TGTGCCAGCAGCCAGGGACTAGCGGGGCCGAAACAAGAGACCCAGTACTTC. Protein sequence: CASSQGLAGPKQETQYF.

In regard to this clonotype: The junction differs from germline at one of its ends, possibly a read error. J is TRBJ1-2 and V is TRBV5-1, with a weak D call TRBD1 (5 bases). The CDR3 contains 14 residues. Germline lookup yields CDR1 SGHRS and CDR2 YFSETQ. Here the CDR3 DNA reads TGCGTCAGCAGCCTACAGACAGCTAACTATGGCTACACCTTC. Translated, it gives CVSSLQTANYGYTF.

The chain is built from TRBV27 and TRBJ1-5; no clear D. Germline CDR1 and CDR2: MNHEY and SMNVEV (reference sequence). The CDR3 loop spans 17 amino acids. Deletions cut 0 bases from V and 5 bases from J, with 17 bases between. In nucleotides, the CDR3 is TGTGCCAGCAGTTTATCCTCCCCGAGCATCCCGGATCAGCCCCAGCATTTT. Translation gives CASSLSSPSIPDQPQHF.

This clonotype occurred many times. The chain joins TRBV7-9 to TRBJ2-1, with a tentative D call TRBD1 (5 bases). The V gene's germline CDR1 is SEHNR and CDR2 FQNEAQ (reference sequence). Trimming removed 1 base at V and 7 bases at J, with 11 bases between. The CDR3 sequence is 14 residues long. In DNA, the CDR3 is TGTGCCAGCAGCTTAGGTCAGGGTGAAAATGAGCAGTTCTTC. As protein: CASSLGQGENEQFF.

V is TRBV7-6 and J is TRBJ2-5, with 8 bases matching TRBD1. This CDR3 is built from 13 residues. Germline loops: CDR1 SGHVS, CDR2 FNYEAQ. The junction had 3 bases not matched to a gene; V was cut back by 7 bases and J by 2 bases. The CDR3 region is CASIGTGQETQYF. CDR3 coding DNA: TGTGCCAGCATCGGGACAGGTCAAGAGACCCAGTACTTC.

This chain joins TRBV7-8 and TRBJ1-2; no clear D. This CDR3 has 12 residues. CDR1 is SGHVS, CDR2 FQNEAQ, per germline. The V end lost 5 bases, the J end lost 5 bases, and 9 bases lay between the germline ends. CDR3: CASSQQNYGYTF. In DNA, the CDR3 is TGTGCCAGCAGCCAACAGAATTATGGCTACACCTTC. Supplemented by reference TRBV7-8 and TRBJ1-2, the full variable domain reads GAGVSQSPRYKVAKRGQDVALRCDPISGHVSLFWYQQALGQGPEFLTYFQNEAQLDKSGLPSDRFFAERPEGSVSTLKIQRTQQEDSAVYLCASSQQNYGYTFGSGTRLTVV.

This clonotype was counted at least ten times. This chain joins TRBV12-3 or TRBV12-4 and TRBJ2-1, with D maybe TRBD2 (6 bases). The CDR3 sequence is 14 residues long. V lost 7 bases and J 8 bases, leaving 18 bases between the germline ends. For the CDR3, the DNA is TGTGCCAGCAACGAAGGGACTTCTCGGGATGAGCAGTTCTTC. Amino acids: CASNEGTSRDEQFF.